The 20 T cell receptor beta chains given below trace back to one sample, sequenced in a study of beta chain features in type 1 diabetes. Every isolated RNA sample was fully reverse transcribed, so sequencing captured expressed TCRB transcripts. Measured with immunoSEQ multiplex PCR; TCRdb has only the in-frame clones, and not every one. Of some 330,000 clones in the sample, roughly 13% were seen once. The antigens of these receptors remain unknown. Study-wide points: People with Type 1 diabetes carried modestly yet significantly shorter TCRB CDR3s in all four CD4+ subsets.

Input material: naive CD4+ T cells from blood. The origin of the receptors is a woman aged 18-35 years with type 1 diabetes.

This chain links TRBV11-1 with TRBJ2-1; 10 bases map to TRBD2. The CDR3 extends over 13 amino acids. Germline loops: CDR1 SGHAT, CDR2 FQDESV (reference sequence). V lost 5 bases, J lost 13 bases, and 8 bases stayed unmatched. The CDR3 nucleotides are TGTGCCAGCAGCCCCGGACTAGCGGCCGGCCAGTTCTTC. Encoded protein: CASSPGLAAGQFF.

The V and J genes are TRBV29-1 and TRBJ1-2, with 7 nucleotides matching TRBD1. V shed 7 bases, J shed 3 bases, and the junction held 5 bases outside the gene matches. Germline loops: CDR1 SQVTM, CDR2 ANQGSEA. The CDR3 is 12 amino acids. CDR3 nucleotides: TGCAGCGCTGAGACAGGGTACTATGGCTACACCTTC. Residues: CSAETGYYGYTF.

The table lists this clone with a few counts. Distinct nucleotide sequences in the sample also encode this CDR3. This sequence joins TRBV15 and TRBJ2-7, with D unresolved. With 0 bases removed from V and 4 bases from J, the gap between germline ends came to 7 bases. The CDR3 extends over 13 amino acids. Germline V lookup: CDR1 LNHNV, CDR2 YYDKDF (reference sequence). DNA of the CDR3: TGTGCCACCAGCAGAGATCCGACATACGAGCAGTACTTC. It encodes CATSRDPTYEQYF.

This chain joins TRBV7-9 and TRBJ2-5, with D maybe TRBD1 (5 bases). This CDR3 is 13 amino acids long. From germline, CDR1 is SEHNR and CDR2 FQNEAQ (reference sequence). V lost 7 bases to trimming and J lost 1 base, with 10 bases between them. The CDR3 loop is CASTRQIQETQYF. The CDR3 DNA sequence: TGTGCCAGCACCCGACAGATCCAAGAGACCCAGTACTTC.

This clone occurred a few times. J is TRBJ2-7 and V is TRBV7-3; 9 bases are a match to TRBD2. Germline loops: CDR1 SGHTA, CDR2 FQGTGA. The CDR3 runs 15 residues. V shed 5 bases and J 6 bases; nucleotides not matched to a gene: 11. The CDR3 sequence is CASSPGGGLAFEQYF. The CDR3 bases are TGTGCCAGCAGCCCGGGGGGCGGACTAGCGTTCGAGCAGTACTTC.

This clone was counted between two and nine times. The chain links TRBV2 to TRBJ2-5; TRBD2 might be the D (6 bases). With 7 bases removed from V and 4 bases from J, the gap between germline ends came to 13 bases. CDR3 length equals 13 residues. CDR1 is SNHLY and CDR2 is FYNNEI in the germline V gene. The CDR3 protein is CASMFGGAETQYF. The CDR3 coding sequence is TGTGCCAGCATGTTCGGCGGGGCAGAGACCCAGTACTTC.

This clone showed up just a few times. V usage is TRBV15 and J usage is TRBJ1-5, with D maybe TRBD1 (6 bases). The V gene's germline CDR1 is LNHNV and CDR2 YYDKDF (reference sequence). The CDR3 contains 17 residues. The ends were cut back, 0 bases at V and 7 bases at J, with 19 bases in the middle. The CDR3 region is CATSRDSPDRYHQPQHF. For the CDR3, the DNA is TGTGCCACCAGCAGAGATTCCCCTGACAGGTATCACCAGCCCCAGCATTTT.

This chain connects TRBV5-1 to TRBJ2-3; D is possibly TRBD1 (6 bases). This CDR3 comprises 15 residues. Germline values: CDR1 SGHRS, CDR2 YFSETQ. V lost 4 bases to trimming and J lost 3 bases, with 15 bases between them. The CDR3 loop is CASSVPQGRTDTQYF. As DNA, the CDR3 is TGCGCCAGCAGCGTTCCACAGGGTAGGACAGATACGCAGTATTTT.

The chain links TRBV29-1 to TRBJ2-6; 12 bases agree with TRBD1. V was pared by 0 bases and J by 4 bases, with 7 bases of the junction left unmatched. CDR1 is SQVTM and CDR2 is ANQGSEA in the germline V gene. The CDR3 is 18 residues long. CDR3 protein: CSVEDRGTGGSGANVLTF. CDR3 DNA sequence: TGCAGCGTTGAAGACCGAGGGACAGGGGGCTCCGGGGCCAACGTCCTGACTTTC. Using reference TRBV29-1 and TRBJ2-6 for the parts outside the CDR3, the full variable domain is SAVISQKPSRDICQRGTSLTIQCQVDSQVTMMFWYRQQPGQSLTLIATANQGSEATYESGFVIDKFPISRPNLTFSTLTVSNMSPEDSSIYLCSVEDRGTGGSGANVLTFGAGSRLTVL.

This clone turned up a few times. This CDR3 reads CATKRVLAGKNEQFF. The CDR3 nucleotides are TGTGCCACCAAGAGGGTACTAGCGGGTAAGAATGAGCAGTTCTTC. The chain combines TRBV14 with TRBJ2-1; the match to TRBD2 covers 9 bases. Germline V gene data show CDR1 as SGHDN and CDR2 as FVKESK. The CDR3 length is 15 residues. V trimming: 10 bases; J trimming: 7 bases; junction bases outside the gene matches: 14.

V is TRBV7-2 and J is TRBJ2-2; the D is unclear. This CDR3 is built from 12 residues. CDR1 is SGHTA, CDR2 FQGNSA, per germline. V was trimmed by 6 bases and J by 3 bases, leaving 5 bases between them. The CDR3 reads CASSNYTGELFF. The CDR3 DNA reads TGTGCCAGCAGTAATTACACCGGGGAGCTGTTTTTT.

The gene calls are TRBV30 and TRBJ2-7, with TRBD2 identical over 14 bases. The trim removed 0 bases at V and 7 bases at J, leaving 11 bases unmatched. This CDR3 has 17 residues. In germline, CDR1 is GTSNPN, CDR2 SVGIG (reference sequence). CDR3 amino acids: CAWSVVRTSGRPGEQYF. CDR3 nucleotide sequence: TGTGCCTGGAGTGTAGTGCGGACTAGCGGGAGGCCGGGTGAGCAGTACTTC.

This clone was detected a few times. The chain couples TRBV7-9 to TRBJ1-4, with 7 bases that match TRBD1. Germline CDR1 reads SEHNR; CDR2 reads FQNEAQ (reference sequence). The CDR3 totals 15 residues. V trimming: 1 base; J trimming: 12 bases; junction bases outside the gene matches: 11. The DNA for the CDR3 is TGTGCCAGCAGCTTAGGGGACAGTCGCTTTTCCGAACTGTTTTTT. It is translated as CASSLGDSRFSELFF.

Only a few counts were recorded for this clone. V usage is TRBV4-3 and J usage is TRBJ2-3; weak D call: TRBD1 (5 bases). V lost 0 bases and J 6 bases, leaving 7 bases between the germline ends. Germline values: CDR1 LGHNA, CDR2 YSLEER. The CDR3 sequence is 13 residues long. CDR3 sequence reads: CASSQDYRDTQYF. As DNA, the CDR3 is TGCGCCAGCAGCCAAGATTACAGGGATACGCAGTATTTT.

This sequence joins TRBV4-3 and TRBJ1-2, with D maybe TRBD1 (5 bases). The V and J ends lost 0 bases and 7 bases respectively, with 12 bases between them. In germline, CDR1 is LGHNA, CDR2 YSLEER. The CDR3 is 14 amino acids. The CDR3 spells CASSQESQDTGYTF. The CDR3 nucleotides are TGCGCCAGCAGCCAAGAATCCCAGGACACTGGCTACACCTTC.

This clone has more than one count but fewer than ten. The rearrangement joins TRBV7-2 to TRBJ1-1, with a weak D call TRBD1 (5 bases). V lost 5 bases and J 2 bases, leaving 9 bases between the germline ends. Germline CDR1 SGHTA, CDR2 FQGNSA. This CDR3 is built from 13 residues. CDR3 loop: CASSRGHNTEAFF. CDR3 DNA sequence: TGTGCCAGCAGCCGTGGACATAACACTGAAGCTTTCTTT.

The chain has TRBV28 and TRBJ1-5; no reliable D call. Germline CDR1 MDHEN, CDR2 SYDVKM. V lost 10 bases and J lost 11, with 21 bases in between. The CDR3 consists of 13 residues. DNA of the CDR3: TGTGCCACCTCCGGGCCCGACGGGATGTCCCAGCATTTT. Protein product: CATSGPDGMSQHF.

The V gene is TRBV28, the J gene TRBJ2-2; D not resolved. The V end was cut by 5 bases, the J end by 5 bases, with 9 bases between. The CDR3 totals 13 residues. Per the germline V gene, CDR1 is MDHEN and CDR2 is SYDVKM. This CDR3 reads CASSLRRTGELFF. CDR3 sequence (DNA): TGTGCCAGCAGTCTCCGTCGGACCGGGGAGCTGTTTTTT.

This clone has just a few counts. The rearrangement uses TRBV5-1 and TRBJ2-1; 10 nucleotides agree with TRBD2. The germline V gene encodes CDR1 SGHRS and CDR2 YFSETQ. The CDR3 runs to 15 residues. J gave up 7 bases and V 0 bases, and 4 bases lay outside the gene matches. CDR3 amino acids: CASSLEGLAWNEQFF. As DNA, the CDR3 is TGCGCCAGCAGCTTGGAGGGACTAGCGTGGAATGAGCAGTTCTTC.

The V call is TRBV2, the J call TRBJ2-1; TRBD2 might be the D (5 bases). There are 11 residues in the CDR3. CDR1 and CDR2 (germline): SNHLY, FYNNEI. The V end was cut by 6 bases, the J end by 10 bases, with 10 bases between. The CDR3 reads CASRLASEQFF. CDR3 in DNA: TGTGCCAGCAGGCTGGCTAGCGAGCAGTTCTTC.